The clone carrying this TCR beta chain was seen only a few times. Preparation of the TCRbeta library used unique molecular identifiers. From the PCR reads, TCRdb called clonotypes with MiXCR, one entry per CDR3 protein. This table has hundreds of thousands of distinct CDR3 sequences, approximately 10% appearing once. The sample is drawn from a study of T-cell reconstitution after alpha-beta-depleted transplantation in children. The germline gives CDR1 SGHDN, CDR2 FVKESK. The CDR3 totals 13 residues. Trimming removed 6 bases from V and 2 bases from J, with 9 bases in between. The sequence came from a male patient aged 2 to 9 who had a stem cell transplant for chronic granulomatous disease, so the T cells may come from the graft donor. The chain recombines TRBV14 with TRBJ2-3; maybe TRBD1 (6 bases). Source: peripheral blood, taken 180 days after TCRalphabeta/CD19-depleted stem cell transplant. CDR3 loop: CASRGQFTDTQYF. CDR3 in DNA: TGTGCCAGCAGAGGACAGTTCACAGATACGCAGTATTTT.